This is a list of T cell receptor beta chains from one sample in a study of blood T cell repertoires in COVID-19. The table came from immunoSEQ multiplex PCR; TCRdb's copy has only in-frame clones and leaves some out. The sample lists around 300,000 clones, around 87% occurring once. The sample comprised peripheral blood. These receptors were collected from a man aged 50 to 60 with active or convalescent COVID-19. Each CDR3 is given with its conserved first and last residue. The order of the fields is V gene, clone size, J gene, D gene, CDR3 protein, CDR3 DNA. A D gene is named only where the DNA matches it firmly. Expanded clones are given a class, and other clones once, few, many or no size at all.

TRBV7-9	few	TRBJ2-7	NA	CASSGVGRDRILGTYEQYF	TGTGCCAGCAGCGGAGTGGGGAGGGACAGGATTTTGGGGACCTACGAGCAGTACTTC
TRBV2	NA	TRBJ1-6	TRBD1	CASTWTGVSPLHF	TGTGCCAGCACTTGGACAGGGGTTTCACCCCTCCACTTT
TRBV12-3/TRBV12-4	NA	TRBJ2-1	NA	CASSTQYNEQFF	TGTGCCAGCAGTACCCAGTACAATGAGCAGTTCTTC
TRBV5-8	NA	TRBJ1-4	NA	CASSLRTALPEKLFF	TGTGCCAGCAGCTTGAGGACAGCCCTACCAGAAAAACTGTTTTTT
TRBV10-3	NA	TRBJ1-1	NA	CAISESVADNTEAFF	TGTGCCATCAGTGAGTCGGTTGCAGATAACACTGAAGCTTTCTTT
TRBV30	once	TRBJ1-6	NA	CAWTGAGLNSPLHF	TGTGCCTGGACTGGGGCAGGATTAAATTCACCCCTCCACTTT
TRBV12-5	NA	TRBJ1-6	TRBD1	CASGSGQSGSPLHF	TGTGCTAGTGGATCGGGACAGTCGGGCTCGCCCCTCCACTTT
TRBV5-1	NA	TRBJ2-7	TRBD1	CASSLFIGDRDPYEQYF	TGCGCCAGCAGCTTGTTTATAGGGGACAGGGATCCCTACGAGCAGTACTTC
TRBV6-2/TRBV6-3	NA	TRBJ1-2	TRBD1	CASSSGQPFYGYTF	TGTGCCAGCAGTTCGGGACAGCCCTTCTATGGCTACACCTTC
TRBV30	NA	TRBJ1-1	NA	CAWSWAGVDTEAFF	TGTGCCTGGAGTTGGGCAGGGGTCGACACTGAAGCTTTCTTT
TRBV15	NA	TRBJ1-1	TRBD1	CATSRDRTGWAFF	TGTGCCACCAGCAGAGATAGGACAGGGTGGGCTTTCTTT
TRBV5-1	NA	TRBJ2-5	TRBD2	CASSLRGGGILETQYF	TGCGCCAGCAGCTTGCGCGGCGGGGGGATCCTTGAGACCCAGTACTTC
TRBV7-2	NA	TRBJ2-1	NA	CASSSWAGYYNEQFF	TGTGCCAGCAGCTCCTGGGCCGGCTACTACAATGAGCAGTTCTTC
TRBV28	NA	TRBJ1-6	TRBD1	CASSLWRGQGASSPLHF	TGTGCCAGCAGTTTATGGCGGGGGCAGGGGGCGAGTTCACCCCTCCACTTT
TRBV27	once	TRBJ1-1	TRBD1	CASSYRGSGTEAFF	TGTGCCAGCAGTTACAGGGGGTCGGGAACTGAAGCTTTCTTT
TRBV18	NA	TRBJ1-3	TRBD1	CASSPQTGASGNTIYF	TGTGCCAGCTCACCTCAGACAGGGGCCTCTGGAAACACCATATATTTT
TRBV7-9	NA	TRBJ2-3	NA	CASSFGQGTDTQYF	TGTGCCAGCAGCTTCGGGCAGGGTACAGATACGCAGTATTTT
TRBV28	NA	TRBJ1-2	TRBD1	CASRLGFRTGINGYTF	TGTGCCAGCAGATTGGGATTTAGGACAGGGATAAATGGCTACACCTTC
TRBV7-3	NA	TRBJ1-1	NA	CASSRTGKYTEAFF	TGTGCCAGCAGCCGAACGGGGAAGTACACTGAAGCTTTCTTT
TRBV24-1	NA	TRBJ2-5	TRBD1	CATSDARGLQETQYF	TGTGCCACCAGTGATGCCAGGGGGCTCCAAGAGACCCAGTACTTC
TRBV28	NA	TRBJ2-3	TRBD2	CASSPTSGRASDTQYF	TGTGCCAGCAGTCCTACTAGCGGGAGGGCCTCAGATACGCAGTATTTT
TRBV7-2	NA	TRBJ2-2	TRBD1	CASSLVGTGKTTGELFF	TGTGCCAGCAGCTTAGTGGGGACAGGGAAGACCACCGGGGAGCTGTTTTTT
TRBV6-6	NA	TRBJ1-1	NA	CASTSQLQNTEAFF	TGTGCCAGCACCTCCCAATTACAGAACACTGAAGCTTTCTTT
TRBV30	once	TRBJ1-1	NA	CAWSGGQLRLNTEAFF	TGTGCCTGGAGTGGCGGACAGCTACGACTTAACACTGAAGCTTTCTTT
TRBV2	NA	TRBJ1-2	NA	CASSEGGLLYGYTF	TGTGCCAGCAGTGAAGGGGGGCTGCTGTATGGCTACACCTTC
TRBV4-3	few	TRBJ2-2	TRBD1	CASRPGTGDTGELFF	TGCGCCAGCAGGCCCGGGACAGGGGACACCGGGGAGCTGTTTTTT
TRBV28	NA	TRBJ2-2	TRBD1	CASSLSGQGNTGELFF	TGTGCCAGCAGTTTATCGGGACAGGGTAACACCGGGGAGCTGTTTTTT
TRBV10-2	NA	TRBJ1-5	NA	CASSPHPNQPQHF	TGCGCCAGCAGTCCCCATCCCAATCAGCCCCAGCATTTT
TRBV19	NA	TRBJ2-2	NA	CASSIVAAHGELFF	TGTGCCAGTAGTATAGTAGCGGCCCACGGGGAGCTGTTTTTT
TRBV10-2	NA	TRBJ2-7	NA	CASQGGVSYEQYF	TGCGCCAGTCAGGGGGGCGTCTCCTACGAGCAGTACTTC
TRBV4-3	NA	TRBJ1-2	NA	CASSQFSRVVLSGYTF	TGCGCCAGCAGCCAATTCAGCAGGGTTGTGCTCTCGGGCTACACCTTC
TRBV7-3	NA	TRBJ2-1	TRBD2	CASSLTLAGVPYNEQFF	TGTGCCAGCAGCCTCACCTTAGCGGGGGTTCCCTACAATGAGCAGTTCTTC
TRBV6-6	NA	TRBJ2-2	TRBD1	CASNGQGNTGELFF	TGTGCCAGCAATGGACAGGGGAACACCGGGGAGCTGTTTTTT
TRBV18	NA	TRBJ2-4	NA	CASSPTQNDIQYF	TGTGCCAGCTCACCAACACAGAACGACATTCAGTACTTC
TRBV10-3	once	TRBJ1-6	TRBD1	CAISETTGHNSPLHF	TGTGCCATCAGTGAAACGACAGGGCATAATTCACCCCTCCACTTT
TRBV5-1	NA	TRBJ2-3	TRBD2	CASSVGTSADTQYF	TGCGCCAGCAGCGTCGGGACTAGCGCAGATACGCAGTATTTT
TRBV6-2/TRBV6-3	NA	TRBJ2-2	NA	CASSYSTDRNTGELFF	TGTGCCAGCAGTTACTCCACGGACAGAAACACCGGGGAGCTGTTTTTT
TRBV28	NA	TRBJ1-5	NA	CASSRPPNQPQHF	TGTGCCAGCAGCAGGCCACCCAATCAGCCCCAGCATTTT
TRBV7-2	NA	TRBJ1-2	TRBD1	CASSPTGGAYGYTF	TGTGCCAGCAGCCCCACAGGGGGCGCCTATGGCTACACCTTC
TRBV5-6	NA	TRBJ1-2	NA	CASSLDRLYGYTF	TGTGCCAGCAGCTTAGACAGACTCTATGGCTACACCTTC
TRBV6-1	once	TRBJ1-5	NA	CASSFRDSAQHF	TGTGCCAGCAGTTTCAGGGATTCAGCCCAGCATTTT
TRBV28	NA	TRBJ2-3	NA	CASSLRQSTDTQYF	TGTGCCAGCAGTTTACGACAGAGCACAGATACGCAGTATTTT
TRBV5-1	NA	TRBJ1-1	TRBD1	CASSFRQGRGYTEAFF	TGCGCCAGCAGCTTCAGACAGGGGCGAGGGTACACTGAAGCTTTCTTT
TRBV30	once	TRBJ1-1	TRBD1	CAWSPTGGNEAFF	TGTGCCTGGAGCCCAACAGGGGGCAATGAAGCTTTCTTT
TRBV5-6	NA	TRBJ1-2	TRBD1	CASTKLPGQDYGYTF	TGTGCCAGCACCAAATTACCGGGACAGGACTATGGCTACACCTTC
TRBV5-1	NA	TRBJ1-2	TRBD1	CASSLAGTGGGGYTF	TGCGCCAGCAGCTTGGCCGGGACAGGGGGTGGTGGCTACACCTTC
TRBV5-6	NA	TRBJ2-7	NA	CASSLRDRWYEQYF	TGTGCCAGCAGCTTGCGCGACAGGTGGTACGAGCAGTACTTC
TRBV12-3/TRBV12-4	NA	TRBJ1-6	NA	CASSLQGLPLHF	TGTGCCAGCAGTTTGCAGGGTCTCCCCCTCCACTTT
TRBV5-1	once	TRBJ2-3	TRBD2	CASSSGLAGVSDTQYF	TGCGCCAGCAGCTCGGGACTAGCGGGAGTGTCAGATACGCAGTATTTT
TRBV18	NA	TRBJ1-3	NA	CASYGGGNTIYF	TGTGCCAGCTACGGGGGTGGAAACACCATATATTTT
TRBV7-3	NA	TRBJ2-3	NA	CASSLSDPTGTQYF	TGTGCCAGCAGCTTGAGCGACCCCACGGGTACGCAGTATTTT
TRBV10-3	NA	TRBJ2-2	NA	CAIRAGTTDTGELFF	TGTGCCATAAGGGCCGGGACAACTGACACCGGGGAGCTGTTTTTT
TRBV19	NA	TRBJ2-3	NA	CASSLPEGGADTQYF	TGTGCCAGTAGTCTCCCTGAGGGGGGGGCAGATACGCAGTATTTT
TRBV11-2	NA	TRBJ2-7	TRBD1	CASSAGQGGGEQYF	TGTGCCAGCAGCGCCGGACAGGGGGGAGGTGAGCAGTACTTC
TRBV19	NA	TRBJ1-4	NA	CASSIGRGLTNEKLFF	TGTGCCAGTAGTATCGGCAGGGGCTTAACTAATGAAAAACTGTTTTTT
TRBV7-9	once	TRBJ2-2	NA	CASPRGATNTGELFF	TGTGCCAGCCCACGGGGGGCAACTAACACCGGGGAGCTGTTTTTT
TRBV10-3	NA	TRBJ1-5	TRBD1	CAIGTGLENQPQHF	TGTGCCATCGGGACAGGGCTAGAAAATCAGCCCCAGCATTTT
TRBV7-9	NA	TRBJ2-1	TRBD2	CASSLTSGSYEQFF	TGTGCCAGCAGCCTTACTAGCGGGAGCTATGAGCAGTTCTTC
TRBV28	NA	TRBJ2-3	TRBD2	CASSPQGSGSTDTQYF	TGTGCCAGCAGTCCCCAGGGTAGCGGGAGCACAGATACGCAGTATTTT